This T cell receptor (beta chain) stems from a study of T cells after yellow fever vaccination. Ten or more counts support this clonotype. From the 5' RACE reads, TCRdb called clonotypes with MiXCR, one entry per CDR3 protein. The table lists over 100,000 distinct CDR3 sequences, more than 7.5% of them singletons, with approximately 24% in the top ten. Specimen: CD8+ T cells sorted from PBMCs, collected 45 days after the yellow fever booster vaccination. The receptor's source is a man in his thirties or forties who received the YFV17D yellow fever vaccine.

The DNA for the CDR3 is TGTGCCAGCAGGGAACAGGGGGCGGGAGAGACCCAGTACTTC. Protein product: CASREQGAGETQYF. This chain links TRBV28 with TRBJ2-5; 9 bases agree with TRBD1. Germline loops: CDR1 MDHEN, CDR2 SYDVKM. This CDR3 region has 14 residues. The V and J ends lost 6 bases and 4 bases, in that order; junction bases with no gene match: 6.